Each of the 20 T cell receptor beta chains below was sequenced from the same sample in a study of metastatic and nonmetastatic thyroid tumors. Not a single patient had been given any form of treatment at any point before undergoing thyroid surgery. TCRdb re-clonotyped the PCR reads through MiXCR. There are 30,000 to 45,000 clones in the sample; about 30% occur only once, and roughly 11% lies in the top ten. Material: blood. Source of these receptors: a male donor with papillary thyroid cancer or a benign thyroid nodule (not recorded which). Some clones in this sample may be carry-over from other donors' samples.

This clone was detected only once. The CDR3 reads CASSSGVSSYNEQFF. CDR3 in DNA: TGTGCCAGCTCCTCTGGGGTCAGCTCCTACAATGAGCAGTTCTTC. V and J are TRBV11-1 and TRBJ2-1; D is uncertain. CDR1 is SGHAT, CDR2 FQDESV, per germline (reference sequence). V was pared by 8 bases and J by 0 bases, with 14 bases between. The CDR3 is 15 amino acids.

Ten or more counts support this clone. A read error may explain this, as a much larger clone is one base away. Distinct nucleotide sequences in the sample also encode this CDR3. The chain carries TRBV28 and TRBJ1-1; D perhaps matches TRBD1 (5 bases). Germline values: CDR1 MDHEN, CDR2 SYDVKM. The V end lost 6 bases, the J end lost 3 bases, and 14 bases lay between the germline ends. The CDR3 covers 14 residues. DNA for the CDR3: TGTGCCAGCAGGGGGTGGGGGGGTGACACTGAAGCTTTCTTT. Translating gives CASRGWGGDTEAFF. Combining the CDR3 with reference TRBV28 and TRBJ1-1 gives the whole variable domain DVKVTQSSRYLVKRTGEKVFLECVQDMDHENMFWYRQDPGLGLRLIYFSYDVKMKEKGDIPEGYSVSREKKERFSLILESASTNQTSMYLCASRGWGGDTEAFFGQGTRLTVV.

The V call is TRBV20-1, the J call TRBJ2-7, with D possibly TRBD1 on 5 matching bases. CDR1 is DFQATT, CDR2 SNEGSKA, per germline (reference sequence). The V gene lost 5 bases and the J gene lost 6 bases, with 11 bases spanning the gap. The CDR3 spans 11 residues. In DNA form, the CDR3 reads TGCAGTGCTGTGGGGCCCGGCGAGCAGTACTTC. This encodes CSAVGPGEQYF.

This clone was counted a few times. Other DNA sequences in this sample translate to the same CDR3. The V gene is TRBV12-3 or TRBV12-4, the J gene TRBJ2-3, with unresolved D. V was cut by 6 bases and J by 2 bases, with 15 bases left in between. The CDR3 covers 15 residues. Here the CDR3 DNA reads TGTGCCAGCAGCTTACGCGCAGGTCTCACAGATACGCAGTATTTT. This translates into CASSLRAGLTDTQYF.

V usage is TRBV20-1 and J usage is TRBJ1-4, with D uncertain. V was clipped by 2 bases and J by 4 bases, with 8 bases between them. The germline V gene encodes CDR1 DFQATT and CDR2 SNEGSKA (reference sequence). This CDR3 is built from 13 residues. CDR3 loop: CSARPSLNEKLFF. CDR3 in DNA: TGCAGTGCTAGACCCAGCCTTAATGAAAAACTGTTTTTT.

The chain is built from TRBV11-2 and TRBJ1-2; 9 bases align to TRBD1. With V trimmed by 3 bases and J by 8 bases, 10 bases remained unmatched. The CDR3 consists of 15 residues. From germline, CDR1 is SGHAT and CDR2 FQNNGV. The CDR3 region is CASSLATGTGTGYTF. As DNA, the CDR3 is TGTGCCAGCAGCTTGGCTACCGGGACAGGGACCGGCTACACCTTC.

V is TRBV11-2 and J is TRBJ2-1, with D tentatively TRBD2 (5 bases). The CDR3 sequence is 16 residues long. Germline assignment: CDR1 SGHAT and CDR2 FQNNGV. V was shortened by 5 bases and J by 3 bases, with 17 bases between the two germline ends. CDR3 in amino acids: CASSLKGTGFYNEQFF. For the CDR3, the DNA is TGTGCCAGCAGCCTAAAGGGCACGGGGTTCTACAATGAGCAGTTCTTC.

In nucleotides, the CDR3 is TGTGCCAGCAGTCCTGCCATCGACTCCTATAATTCACCCCTCCACTTT. Its protein product is CASSPAIDSYNSPLHF. This chain links TRBV9 with TRBJ1-6; D uncertain. The germline V gene encodes CDR1 SGDLS and CDR2 YYNGEE. CDR3 length: 16 residues. The germline V and J ends were trimmed by 5 bases and 0 bases, with 12 bases remaining between them. Combining the CDR3 with reference TRBV9 and TRBJ1-6 gives the whole variable domain DSGVTQTPKHLITATGQRVTLRCSPRSGDLSVYWYQQSLDQGLQFLIQYYNGEERAKGNILERFSAQQFPDLHSELNLSSLELGDSALYFCASSPAIDSYNSPLHFGNGTRLTVT.

The J gene is TRBJ1-6, the V gene TRBV10-1; D remains unclear. Germline lookup yields CDR1 WNHNN and CDR2 SYGVQD (reference sequence). The CDR3 sequence is 13 residues long. Deletions cut 5 bases from V and 7 bases from J, with 9 bases between. CDR3 loop: CASSKGWNSPLHF. DNA for the CDR3: TGCGCCAGCAGTAAGGGTTGGAATTCACCCCTCCACTTT.

This clone appeared a few times. This sequence joins TRBV6-1 and TRBJ2-7, with TRBD1 matching over 8 bases. CDR1 and CDR2 (germline): MNHNS, SASEGT. Germline trimming cut 7 bases from V and 3 bases from J; bases unmatched to any gene: 5. The CDR3 contains 13 residues. The chain's CDR3 is CASKSGQVYEQYF. DNA of the CDR3: TGTGCCAGCAAATCGGGACAGGTCTACGAGCAGTACTTC.

The CDR3: CASSFRGGSSYEQYF. The DNA for the CDR3 is TGTGCCAGCAGCTTCAGGGGAGGGTCAAGCTACGAGCAGTACTTC. This chain links TRBV5-8 with TRBJ2-7; TRBD2 might be the D (7 bases). This CDR3 is 15 amino acids long. V was pared by 2 bases and J by 3 bases, with 15 bases between. The germline gives CDR1 SGHTS, CDR2 YDEGEE.

This sequence joins TRBV20-1 and TRBJ1-2, with TRBD1 matching 9 bases. CDR3 length: 15 amino acids. From germline, CDR1 is DFQATT and CDR2 SNEGSKA (reference sequence). The junction had 5 bases not matched to a gene; V was cut back by 0 bases and J by 3 bases. CDR3 DNA: TGCAGTGCTAGAGATTGGACAGGGGAACACTATGGCTACACCTTC. Amino acids: CSARDWTGEHYGYTF.

This clone showed up just a few times. The rearrangement joins TRBV6-1 to TRBJ1-6; weak D call: TRBD1 (6 bases). The ends were cut back, 2 bases at V and 6 bases at J, with 17 bases in the middle. The germline V gene encodes CDR1 MNHNS and CDR2 SASEGT. This CDR3 region has 17 residues. CDR3 residues: CASSEFATGTANSPLHF. CDR3 DNA: TGTGCCAGCAGTGAATTCGCGACAGGAACGGCTAATTCACCCCTCCACTTT.

This clone was observed a handful of times. CDR3 region: CASIPKAGGSTGELFF. DNA of the CDR3: TGTGCCAGCATCCCTAAAGCAGGGGGTTCCACCGGGGAGCTGTTTTTT. The chain recombines TRBV12-3 or TRBV12-4 with TRBJ2-2; 7 nucleotides match TRBD1. The CDR3 is made up of 16 amino acids. V shed 7 bases, J shed 4 bases, and the junction held 12 bases outside the gene matches.

This clone was seen many times. This chain uses TRBV28 with TRBJ1-4; 10 bases are shared with TRBD1. The CDR3 consists of 15 residues. Trimming cost V 6 bases and J 6 bases; bases outside gene matches: 7. Germline V lookup: CDR1 MDHEN, CDR2 SYDVKM. The CDR3 DNA is TGTGCCAGCAGCCTCCCGGGACAGGGGTATGAAAAACTGTTTTTT. Translating it yields CASSLPGQGYEKLFF.

This clone has at least ten counts. Just one base apart from a much larger clone, this may be a read error. Here the CDR3 omits its conserved ending phenylalanine or tryptophan, so a read error is the likely source. This chain connects TRBV6-1 to TRBJ2-6; D gene uncertain. V lost 6 bases and J 0 bases, leaving 6 bases between the germline ends. The CDR3 spans 14 residues. The germline gives CDR1 MNHNS, CDR2 SASEGT. This chain's CDR3 is CASRIDSGANVLTL. DNA of the CDR3: TGTGCCAGCAGGATAGACTCTGGGGCCAACGTCCTGACTCTC.

In its sample, this clone was seen a few times. The chain combines TRBV6-6 with TRBJ2-7; a possible D gene is TRBD2 (6 bases). Between the trimmed V and J ends, which lost 0 bases and 0 bases, there was a span of 9 bases. Germline CDR1 MNHNY, CDR2 SVGAGI (reference sequence). The CDR3 has 15 residues. This CDR3 is CASSYSRGSSYEQYF. The CDR3 coding sequence is TGTGCCAGCAGTTACTCACGGGGGAGCTCCTACGAGCAGTACTTC.

This clone has only a few counts. The rearrangement links TRBV6-5 to TRBJ1-4; perhaps TRBD1 as D (6 bases). The CDR3 covers 14 residues. Germline V gene sequence: CDR1 MNHEY, CDR2 SVGAGI. The V gene lost 2 bases and the J gene lost 5 bases, with 9 bases spanning the gap. CDR3 DNA: TGTGCCAGCAGTTACGGCGGGACAAATGAAAAACTGTTTTTT. Residues: CASSYGGTNEKLFF.

This clone turned up a few times. V usage is TRBV6-1 and J usage is TRBJ1-5, with a tentative D call TRBD1 (5 bases). This CDR3 has 13 residues. Germline loops: CDR1 MNHNS, CDR2 SASEGT. The V and J ends lost 7 bases and 2 bases respectively, with 9 bases between them. The CDR3 sequence: CASMATGNQPQHF. The CDR3 nucleotides read TGTGCCAGCATGGCGACAGGCAATCAGCCCCAGCATTTT.

This clone has only a few counts. The chain combines TRBV15 with TRBJ2-2; D gene unclear. Trimming took 7 bases from V and 5 from J, leaving 14 bases between them. CDR1 is LNHNV and CDR2 is YYDKDF in the germline V gene (reference sequence). This CDR3 has 14 residues. Written as DNA, the CDR3 is TGTGCCACCAAGATAGACGTGGCTACCGGGGAGCTGTTTTTT. This sequence encodes CATKIDVATGELFF.